The TCR beta chain described here comes from a study of blood T cell repertoires in COVID-19. The wider study: The United States, Italy and Spain provided the acute and convalescent COVID-19 samples. Nucleic acid was either cDNA or gDNA, and it came from T cells, B-cell-depleted T cells, or PBMCs.

Individuals aged roughly 18 to 95 years were recruited from about two dozen US areas. Source study methods: Amplification of reference gene primers provided the estimated nucleated cell counts. TCRdb keeps only in-frame clones here, not all; method: immunoSEQ multiplex PCR. V and J calls and clone size are given by that table; D and trimming were obtained from the DNA. The sample holds almost 400,000 clones, over 85% seen once. The germline V and J ends were trimmed by 5 bases and 4 bases, with 5 bases remaining between them. CDR3 size: 10 residues. Germline V gene sequence: CDR1 SQVTM, CDR2 ANQGSEA. The clonotype comes from a woman aged 25 to 39 who had recovered from COVID-19. The chain carries TRBV29-1 and TRBJ1-1; no clear D. Sequences were obtained from PBMCs or T cells enriched from blood (not recorded which). The CDR3 here is CSVTGTEAFF. CDR3 sequence (DNA): TGCAGCGTTACGGGCACTGAAGCTTTCTTT.